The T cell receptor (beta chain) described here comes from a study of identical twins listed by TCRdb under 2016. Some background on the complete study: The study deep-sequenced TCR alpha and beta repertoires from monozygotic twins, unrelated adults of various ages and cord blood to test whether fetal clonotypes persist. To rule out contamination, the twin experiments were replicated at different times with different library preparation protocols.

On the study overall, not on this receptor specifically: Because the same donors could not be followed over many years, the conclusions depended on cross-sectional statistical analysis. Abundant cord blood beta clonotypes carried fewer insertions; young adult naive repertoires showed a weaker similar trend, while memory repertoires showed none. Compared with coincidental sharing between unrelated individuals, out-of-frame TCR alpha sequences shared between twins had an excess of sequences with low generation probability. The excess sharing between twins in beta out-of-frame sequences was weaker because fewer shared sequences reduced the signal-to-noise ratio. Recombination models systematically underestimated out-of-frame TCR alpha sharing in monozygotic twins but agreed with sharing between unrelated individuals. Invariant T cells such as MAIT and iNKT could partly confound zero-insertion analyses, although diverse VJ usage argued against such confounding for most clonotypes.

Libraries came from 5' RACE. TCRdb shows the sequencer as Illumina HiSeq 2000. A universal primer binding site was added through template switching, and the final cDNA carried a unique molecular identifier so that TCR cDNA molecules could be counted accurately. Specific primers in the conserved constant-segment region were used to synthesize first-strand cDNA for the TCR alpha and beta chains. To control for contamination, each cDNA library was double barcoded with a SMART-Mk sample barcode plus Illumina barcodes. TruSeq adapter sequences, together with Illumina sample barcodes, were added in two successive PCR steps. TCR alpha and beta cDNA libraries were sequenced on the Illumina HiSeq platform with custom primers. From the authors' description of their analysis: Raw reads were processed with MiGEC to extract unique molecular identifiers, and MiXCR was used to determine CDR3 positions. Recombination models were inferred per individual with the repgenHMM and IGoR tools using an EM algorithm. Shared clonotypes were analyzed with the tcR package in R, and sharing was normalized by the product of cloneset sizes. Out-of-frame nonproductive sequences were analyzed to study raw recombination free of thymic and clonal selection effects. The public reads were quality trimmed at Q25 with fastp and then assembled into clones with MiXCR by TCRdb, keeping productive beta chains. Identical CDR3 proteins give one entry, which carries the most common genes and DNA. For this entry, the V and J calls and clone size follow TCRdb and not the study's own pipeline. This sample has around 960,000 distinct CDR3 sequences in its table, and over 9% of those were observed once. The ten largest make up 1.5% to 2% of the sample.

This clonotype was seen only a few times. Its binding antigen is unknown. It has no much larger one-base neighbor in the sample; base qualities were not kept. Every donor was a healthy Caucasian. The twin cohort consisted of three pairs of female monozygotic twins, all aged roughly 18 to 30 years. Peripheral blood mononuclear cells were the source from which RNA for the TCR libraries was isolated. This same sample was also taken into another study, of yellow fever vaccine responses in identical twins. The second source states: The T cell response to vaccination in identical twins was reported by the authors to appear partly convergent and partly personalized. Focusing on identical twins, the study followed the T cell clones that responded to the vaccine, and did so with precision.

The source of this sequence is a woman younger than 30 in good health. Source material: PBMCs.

The CDR3: CSARDLERHGSTDTQYF. Here is the DNA: TGCAGTGCTAGAGACCTAGAACGACATGGTAGCACAGATACGCAGTATTTT. Recombination joined TRBV20-1 with TRBJ2-3; the D gene assignment is ambiguous. The CDR3 runs 17 residues from the cysteine to the phenylalanine. Kept here is only the CDR3 DNA, which spans 51 bases and is read in frame from base 1. V is pared back by 0 bases and J by 0 bases, with 16 bases lying between the germline termini. CDR1 DFQATT and CDR2 SNEGSKA were looked up in the germline V gene (reference sequence).